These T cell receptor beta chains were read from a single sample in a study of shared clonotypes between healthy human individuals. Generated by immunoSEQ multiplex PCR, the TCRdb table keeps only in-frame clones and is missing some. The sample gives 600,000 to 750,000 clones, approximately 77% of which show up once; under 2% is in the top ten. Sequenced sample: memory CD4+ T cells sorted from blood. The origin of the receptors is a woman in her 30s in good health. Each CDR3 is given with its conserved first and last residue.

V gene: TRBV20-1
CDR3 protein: CSARDFWEQYF

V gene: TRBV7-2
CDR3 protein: CASSSLRAAGEKLFF

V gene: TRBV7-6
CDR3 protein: CASSLAGGPSYEQYF

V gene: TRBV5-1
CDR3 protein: CASSFAGANTGELFF

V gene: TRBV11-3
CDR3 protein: CASSSGVGANVLTF

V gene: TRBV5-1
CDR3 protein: CASSLREWTGELFF

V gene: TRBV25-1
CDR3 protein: CASSGRDRLGETQYF

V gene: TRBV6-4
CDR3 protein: CASSLEGGMNTEAFF

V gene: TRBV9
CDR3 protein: CASSEQGPWGYTF

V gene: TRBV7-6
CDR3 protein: CASTRMSGDTEAFF

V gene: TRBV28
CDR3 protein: CASRNPRGTNEKLFF

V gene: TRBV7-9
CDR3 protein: CASSHRQGAYNEQFF